The subject of this entry is one T cell receptor (beta chain). The antigen is not known. CDR3 size: 17 residues. Looked up from germline, CDR1 is MNHEY and CDR2 is SMNVEV (reference sequence). V was clipped by 5 bases and J by 0 bases, with 14 bases between them. This sample was taken from a study of shared clonotypes between healthy human individuals. Overall study: Ranging from 18 to 49 in age, donors were a couple of women and a few men.

Notes on the study in general: Collection of samples was limited to blood; tissue repertoires likely differ.

Every subset had its genomic DNA shared out evenly among several immunoSEQ plates. Here immunoSEQ multiplex PCR was the method, and the copy in TCRdb shows in-frame clones only, minus some. The sample has a few hundred thousand clones, roughly 79% seen once. Adult donors, all healthy and HIV-negative, had no recent acute infections or vaccinations. The sample was PBMCs. The clonotype comes from a woman aged 40 to 50 in good health. Some clones in this sample may be carry-over from other donors' samples. The chain combines TRBV27 with TRBJ2-6; unclear D gene. DNA for the CDR3: TGTGCCAGCAGTCGACCGACGGATAACTCTGGGGCCAACGTCCTGACTTTC. Translating gives CASSRPTDNSGANVLTF.